The 6 T cell receptor beta chains below were found in one sample sequenced in a study of cytomegalovirus exposure and HLA in healthy donors. Primers included in the PCR were 60 Vbeta and 13 Jbeta primers. Assay used: immunoSEQ multiplex PCR; TCRdb lists only in-frame clones, some missing. In the table there are fewer than 200,000 clones, approximately 80% of which are singletons. The sample consisted of PBMCs. These receptor sequences come from a woman younger than 35 in good health and CMV-seronegative.

This clone occurred a few times. The rearrangement links TRBV28 to TRBJ1-2; 7 bases are shared with TRBD1. The CDR3 has 14 amino acids. The J segment lost 3 bases and the V segment lost 7 bases, leaving 8 bases of the junction unmatched. Looked up from germline, CDR1 is MDHEN and CDR2 is SYDVKM. The CDR3 sequence is CASTSTGPYYGYTF. Written as DNA, the CDR3 is TGTGCCAGCACATCGACAGGGCCCTACTATGGCTACACCTTC.

This sequence joins TRBV9 and TRBJ2-1; 8 positions agree with TRBD2. The V gene's germline CDR1 is SGDLS and CDR2 YYNGEE. The CDR3 runs 16 residues. V gave up 4 bases and J gave up 4 bases; unmatched junction bases: 10. The CDR3 DNA reads TGTGCCAGCAGCCCCCGTACTAGCGGCCCATACAATGAGCAGTTCTTC. Protein product: CASSPRTSGPYNEQFF.

The chain joins TRBV30 to TRBJ2-1; D is unresolved. V lost 3 bases to trimming and J lost 2 bases, with 20 bases between them. Germline-derived CDR1 and CDR2 are GTSNPN and SVGIG (reference sequence). The length of the CDR3 is 17 residues. The CDR3 sequence: CAWSPGLTRGAYNEQFF. The CDR3 nucleotides read TGTGCCTGGAGCCCCGGATTGACCCGAGGCGCCTACAATGAGCAGTTCTTC.

This clone was counted once. This chain links TRBV28 with TRBJ2-7, with 8 bases matching TRBD1. The CDR3 has 14 amino acids. J lost 2 bases, V lost 6 bases, and 6 bases had no gene match. CDR1 is MDHEN, CDR2 SYDVKM, per germline. In nucleotides, the CDR3 is TGTGCCAGCAGGGGGACAGGCCTTACCTACGAGCAGTACTTC. Encoded protein: CASRGTGLTYEQYF.

This clone has a handful of counts. The rearrangement uses TRBV7-3 and TRBJ2-1, with D perhaps matching TRBD1 (6 bases). CDR1 and CDR2 (germline): SGHTA, FQGTGA. V was trimmed by 4 bases and J by 4 bases, leaving 11 bases between them. This CDR3 comprises 14 residues. For the CDR3, the DNA is TGTGCCAGCAGCTCTCCCGGGACATACAATGAGCAGTTCTTC. Its translation is CASSSPGTYNEQFF.

This clone was seen at least ten times. This chain joins TRBV5-1 and TRBJ2-2; D is unclear. The germline V gene encodes CDR1 SGHRS and CDR2 YFSETQ. The CDR3 has 15 residues. Trimming pared 2 bases from V and 1 base from J, leaving 9 bases between. Written as DNA, the CDR3 is TGCGCCAGCAGCTTATGGCAGGAGAACACCGGGGAGCTGTTTTTT. It codes for CASSLWQENTGELFF.